This record looks at one T cell receptor beta chain sequence and its context. Per the study methods: The authors estimated nucleated cell counts from reference gene primer amplification. Sequenced by immunoSEQ multiplex PCR; TCRdb stores in-frame clones only, minus some. V and J calls and clone size are copied from that table; D and trimming were computed from the DNA. The sample lists approximately 120,000 clones, about 80% occurring once. This entry is derived from a study of blood T cell repertoires in COVID-19. For the study at large: Samples taken during acute and convalescent COVID-19 were collected in the United States, Italy and Spain. PBMCs, B-cell-depleted T cells, or T cells provided the cDNA or gDNA that made up the material.

Trimming cost V 2 bases and J 8 bases, with 16 bases left between them. CDR3 size: 16 residues. Looked up from germline, CDR1 is LGHDT and CDR2 is YNNKEL (reference sequence). The source of this sequence is a man between 60 and 75 years old with acute or convalescent COVID-19. Specimen: peripheral blood. The rearrangement links TRBV3-1 (or the pseudogene TRBV3-2) to TRBJ1-6; a possible D gene is TRBD1 (6 bases). The CDR3 region has the DNA TGTGCCAGCAGCCAAACTTCTACAGGGTGGGATTCACCCCTCCACTTT. Protein: CASSQTSTGWDSPLHF.